This T cell receptor beta chain is drawn from a study of T cell repertoires in aging, cancer and after chemotherapy. Study details: Over several months to years, re-sampled healthy donor repertoires clearly shared clones. Findings and limits, study-wide: Compared with age-matched healthy donors, untreated hematological or solid cancer patients showed higher blood TCR clonality. In cancer patients, declining TCR diversity with age involved lost richness and lost evenness.

Trimming cost V 0 bases and J 7 bases; bases outside gene matches: 9. Germline V lookup: CDR1 DFQATT, CDR2 SNEGSKA (reference sequence). This CDR3 spans 16 amino acids. In regard to this clonotype: Its antigen is currently unknown.

Amplification of TCR beta used genomic DNA extracted from peripheral blood. Multiplex touch-down PCR with TRB-A/B primers amplified rearranged V-D-J TRB sequences. Each CDR3 protein is one row after TCRdb ran MiXCR on the multiplex PCR reads. Counted here are 2,500 to 3,000 distinct CDR3 sequences, around 30% occurring once; the ten biggest clones make up about 9.9%. The sequencing sample was made of blood. The clonotype comes from a human donor in good health. The rearrangement joins TRBV20-1 to TRBJ2-7; 13 positions match TRBD2. The CDR3 nucleotides read TGCAGTGCTAGAGATCTCGGGACTAGCGGGACGGGTGAGCAGTACTTC. It specifies CSARDLGTSGTGEQYF.